A single sample gave rise to the 10 T cell receptor beta chains below, sequenced in a study of a mutant IDH1 vaccine in newly diagnosed glioma. Libraries were prepared by immunoSEQ multiplex PCR; TCRdb keeps only in-frame clonotypes and omits some of them. The sample lists around 82,000 clones; roughly 82% were seen once. Sample time point: baseline, week 1 (first vaccination visit). Treatment reported: pre-vaccination baseline after standard-of-care therapy. The source was PBMCs, collected from a glioma patient treated with radiotherapy, temozolomide or both. These receptors were taken from a man aged 40-49 years with glioma. Some clones in this sample may be carry-over from other donors' samples.

The rearrangement joins TRBV13 to TRBJ2-3; maybe TRBD1 (5 bases). Trimming removed 1 base at V and 3 bases at J, with 8 bases between. CDR3 length: 14 residues. From germline, CDR1 is PRHDT and CDR2 FYEKMQ (reference sequence). The CDR3 spells CASSLDQGTDTQYF. DNA for the CDR3: TGTGCCAGCAGCTTAGATCAGGGAACAGATACGCAGTATTTT.

V is TRBV5-6 and J is TRBJ1-2; no clear D gene. The length of the CDR3 is 17 residues. Germline CDR1 and CDR2: SGHDT and YYEEEE. The germline V and J ends were trimmed by 0 bases and 2 bases, with 17 bases remaining between them. The CDR3 loop is CASSLAGSALLNYGYTF. CDR3 sequence (DNA): TGTGCCAGCAGCTTGGCCGGGTCCGCACTCCTCAACTATGGCTACACCTTC.

This clone was detected ten times or more. The genes are TRBV6-5 and TRBJ1-1, with 7 bases fitting TRBD1. CDR3 length: 15 amino acids. The J segment lost 1 base and the V segment lost 5 bases, leaving 7 bases of the junction unmatched. CDR1 MNHEY and CDR2 SVGAGI come from the germline V gene. The CDR3 nucleotides read TGTGCCAGCAGTGCGCAGCAGGGGGGGAACACTGAAGCTTTCTTT. Its protein is CASSAQQGGNTEAFF.

The V and J genes are TRBV6-1 and TRBJ2-7, with D perhaps TRBD1 (6 bases). Trimming stripped 9 bases from V and 2 bases from J, with 14 bases between. CDR1 and CDR2 (germline): MNHNS, SASEGT. CDR3 length: 13 residues. The CDR3: CASNSGTTYEQYF. The CDR3 DNA follows: TGTGCCAGTAACTCCGGGACAACCTACGAGCAGTACTTC.

The rearrangement links TRBV6-1 to TRBJ1-1; the D gene is possibly TRBD1 (5 bases). CDR1 is MNHNS and CDR2 is SASEGT in the germline V gene. The CDR3 has 13 amino acids. Trimming shortened V by 10 bases and J by 4 bases, and 16 bases separated the two germline ends. CDR3 DNA sequence: TGTGCCACCTCGAGTAGCGGGGGCACTGAAGCTTTCTTT. Its protein is CATSSSGGTEAFF.

In this sample, this clone turned up once. This chain uses TRBV11-2 with TRBJ1-2; 7 nucleotides agree with TRBD1. Germline lookup yields CDR1 SGHAT and CDR2 FQNNGV. The CDR3 runs 15 residues. V gave up 0 bases and J gave up 4 bases; unmatched junction bases: 5. CDR3 protein: CASSLDPDRVYGYTF. CDR3 bases: TGTGCCAGCAGCTTAGACCCCGACAGGGTCTATGGCTACACCTTC.

V and J are TRBV9 and TRBJ2-1; TRBD1 aligns across 7 bases. The CDR3 consists of 18 residues. Unmatched junction bases numbered 24, after V lost 3 bases and J lost 12 bases. The germline V gene encodes CDR1 SGDLS and CDR2 YYNGEE. The CDR3 spells CASSANLGDSLLTRGQFF. CDR3 coding DNA: TGTGCCAGCAGCGCAAACCTAGGGGACAGTTTACTTACCAGGGGGCAGTTCTTC. The variable domain in full, completed from reference TRBV9 and TRBJ2-1, reads DSGVTQTPKHLITATGQRVTLRCSPRSGDLSVYWYQQSLDQGLQFLIQYYNGEERAKGNILERFSAQQFPDLHSELNLSSLELGDSALYFCASSANLGDSLLTRGQFFGPGTRLTVL.

This chain connects TRBV5-4 to TRBJ2-3, with D unresolved. Germline V CDR1 and CDR2: SGHNT, YYREEE (reference sequence). The CDR3 sequence is 14 residues long. Deletions cut 0 bases from V and 0 bases from J, with 5 bases between. The CDR3 DNA reads TGTGCCAGCAGCTTGGTCCCTAGCACAGATACGCAGTATTTT. It yields the protein CASSLVPSTDTQYF.

V is TRBV2 and J is TRBJ1-4; tentatively, D is TRBD1 (5 bases). The CDR3 contains 15 residues. The ends were cut back, 2 bases at V and 10 bases at J, with 17 bases in the middle. Germline V gives CDR1 SNHLY, CDR2 FYNNEI. The CDR3 DNA sequence: TGTGCCAGCAGTGAAAAGAGGCCAGCCCAGGGAAAACTGTTTTTT. Translating it yields CASSEKRPAQGKLFF.

This chain uses TRBV27 with TRBJ1-2; 7 nucleotides line up with TRBD1. Trimming took 5 bases from V and 4 from J; bases not matched to a gene: 10. Looked up from germline, CDR1 is MNHEY and CDR2 is SMNVEV (reference sequence). The CDR3 is made up of 15 amino acids. Written as DNA, the CDR3 is TGTGCCAGCAGTCCAATCCGACAGGGCGTCTATGGCTACACCTTC. Its protein product is CASSPIRQGVYGYTF.